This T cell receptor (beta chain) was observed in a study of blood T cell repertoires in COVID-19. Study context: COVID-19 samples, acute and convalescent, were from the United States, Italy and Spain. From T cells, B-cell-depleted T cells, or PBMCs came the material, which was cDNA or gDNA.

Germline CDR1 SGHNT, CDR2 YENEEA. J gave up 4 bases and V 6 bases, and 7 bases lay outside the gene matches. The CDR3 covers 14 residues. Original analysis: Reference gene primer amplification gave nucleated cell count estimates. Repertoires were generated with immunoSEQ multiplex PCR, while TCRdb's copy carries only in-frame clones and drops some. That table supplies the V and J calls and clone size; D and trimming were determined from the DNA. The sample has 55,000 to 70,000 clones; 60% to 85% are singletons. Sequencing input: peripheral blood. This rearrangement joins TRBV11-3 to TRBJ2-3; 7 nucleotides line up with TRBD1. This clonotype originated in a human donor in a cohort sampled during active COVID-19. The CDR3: CASREGQASDTQYF. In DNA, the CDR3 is TGTGCCAGCAGGGAAGGACAGGCTTCAGATACGCAGTATTTT.